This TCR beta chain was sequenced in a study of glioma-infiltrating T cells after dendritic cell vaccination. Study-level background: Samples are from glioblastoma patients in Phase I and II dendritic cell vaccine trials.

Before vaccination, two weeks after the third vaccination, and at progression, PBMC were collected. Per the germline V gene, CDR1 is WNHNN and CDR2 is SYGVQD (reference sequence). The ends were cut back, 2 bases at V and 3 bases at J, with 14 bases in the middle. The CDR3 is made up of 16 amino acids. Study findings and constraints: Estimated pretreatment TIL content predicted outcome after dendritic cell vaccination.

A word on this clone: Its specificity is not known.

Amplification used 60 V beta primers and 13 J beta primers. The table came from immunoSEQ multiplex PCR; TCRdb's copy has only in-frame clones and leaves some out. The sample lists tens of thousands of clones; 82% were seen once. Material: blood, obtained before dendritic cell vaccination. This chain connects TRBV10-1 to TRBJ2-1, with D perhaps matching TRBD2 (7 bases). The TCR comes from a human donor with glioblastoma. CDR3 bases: TGCGCCAGCAGTGAGGCGAGGGGGGGAAACTACAATGAGCAGTTCTTC. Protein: CASSEARGGNYNEQFF.